One sample yielded the 29 T cell receptor beta chains listed below, sequenced in a study of T-cell memory formation after mild COVID-19. MiXCR, applied by TCRdb to the 5' RACE reads, yields one record per CDR3 protein. The data hold about 470,000 distinct CDR3 sequences, with approximately 25% observed a single time. Material for sequencing was PBMCs or a T cell subset sorted from them (not recorded which). Source of these receptors: an adult woman who had mild COVID-19 (a few samples of this study predate the infection). Cell type and time point are not known.

This clonotype was seen only a few times. This rearrangement joins TRBV29-1 to TRBJ2-7; the D is unclear. CDR3 length: 12 residues. The V and J ends lost 5 bases and 2 bases respectively, with 10 bases between them. Germline CDR1 reads SQVTM; CDR2 reads ANQGSEA. The CDR3 protein is CSVQYGAYEQYF. For the CDR3, the DNA is TGCAGCGTTCAGTACGGCGCCTACGAGCAGTACTTC.

The chain uses TRBV7-9 and TRBJ1-1; 7 bases align to TRBD1. V was clipped by 4 bases and J by 5 bases; unmatched bases: 10. CDR1 SEHNR and CDR2 FQNEAQ come from the germline V gene (reference sequence). The length of the CDR3 is 15 residues. The CDR3 DNA reads TGTGCCAGCAGCTCCGCAAAGACAGGGATGACTGAAGCTTTCTTT. Translation: CASSSAKTGMTEAFF.

Details on this clonotype: A read error may account for a junction end that differs from germline. The chain combines TRBV12-3 or TRBV12-4 with TRBJ1-5, with 8 bases identical to TRBD1. The CDR3 spans 15 residues. Written as DNA, the CDR3 is TGTGCCAGCAGTTCTCCGGGACAGGCCCATCAGCCACAGCATTTT. It yields the protein CASSSPGQAHQPQHF.

V and J are TRBV5-1 and TRBJ2-1; D is tentatively TRBD1 or TRBD2 (5 bases each). This CDR3 is 15 amino acids long. V was pared by 4 bases and J by 1 base, with 12 bases between. CDR1 SGHRS and CDR2 YFSETQ come from the germline V gene. CDR3 loop: CASSPGTESYNEQFF. For the CDR3, the DNA is TGCGCCAGCAGCCCCGGGACGGAGTCCTACAATGAGCAGTTCTTC.

In its sample, this clonotype was seen a few times. This chain links TRBV7-3 with TRBJ2-5; 9 bases match TRBD1. Germline V gene lookup returns CDR1 SGHTA and CDR2 FQGTGA. V gave up 5 bases and J gave up 7 bases; unmatched junction bases: 8. CDR3 length equals 14 residues. CDR3 sequence reads: CASSATGGSGTQYF. Here the CDR3 DNA reads TGTGCCAGCAGCGCTACAGGGGGCTCGGGGACCCAGTACTTC.

This clonotype has only one observation. The V call is TRBV19, the J call TRBJ2-1, with D possibly being TRBD1 (6 bases). The V and J ends lost 7 bases and 0 bases respectively, with 13 bases between them. Per germline, CDR1 LNHDA and CDR2 SQIVND (reference sequence). The CDR3 sequence is 15 residues long. The CDR3 loop reads CASTLQDSSYNEQFF. The CDR3 DNA reads as TGTGCCAGTACTCTACAGGACAGCTCCTACAATGAGCAGTTCTTC.

V and J are TRBV7-3 and TRBJ2-2; no definite D call. The V and J ends lost 0 bases and 7 bases respectively, with 12 bases between them. Per germline, CDR1 SGHTA and CDR2 FQGTGA. The CDR3 totals 15 residues. The CDR3 spells CASSLTGLAGGELFF. Written as DNA, the CDR3 is TGTGCCAGCAGCTTAACCGGTCTCGCAGGCGGGGAGCTGTTTTTT.

This clonotype came up a few times. The chain uses TRBV7-3 and TRBJ2-2; D unclear. The CDR3 consists of 15 residues. Germline assignment: CDR1 SGHTA and CDR2 FQGTGA. Deletions cut 4 bases from V and 1 base from J, with 10 bases between. The CDR3 DNA is TGTGCCAGCAGCTCGAACGGAGTGAACACCGGGGAGCTGTTTTTT. It codes for CASSSNGVNTGELFF.

The chain combines TRBV27 with TRBJ1-2; D is possibly TRBD1 (5 bases). The CDR3 has 14 amino acids. Germline values: CDR1 MNHEY, CDR2 SMNVEV (reference sequence). The V end was cut by 6 bases, the J end by 8 bases, with 19 bases between. The CDR3 loop reads CASSSGVELLGYTF. CDR3 bases: TGTGCCAGCAGCTCGGGGGTTGAGCTTTTAGGCTACACCTTC.

V is TRBV7-6 and J is TRBJ2-2, with TRBD2 as a possible D gene (6 bases). Germline CDR1 and CDR2: SGHVS and FNYEAQ. The CDR3 sequence is 15 residues long. Trimming left V 1 base short and J 3 bases short, with 9 bases between. In nucleotides, the CDR3 is TGTGCCAGCAGCTTAGGTGGAGGGGACACCGGGGAGCTGTTTTTT. Protein sequence: CASSLGGGDTGELFF.

This sequence joins TRBV14 and TRBJ2-1; TRBD2 agrees at 8 bases. Germline loops: CDR1 SGHDN, CDR2 FVKESK. With V trimmed by 4 bases and J by 8 bases, 7 bases remained unmatched. This CDR3 has 14 amino acids. In nucleotides, the CDR3 is TGTGCCAGCAGCCCGAAAGAGACTAGCGATGAGCAGTTCTTC. Its protein is CASSPKETSDEQFF.

This clonotype was found a few times. The V and J genes are TRBV12-3 or TRBV12-4 and TRBJ1-5; 7 bases match TRBD1. J gave up 0 bases and V 7 bases, and 15 bases lay outside the gene matches. This CDR3 has 18 residues. Here the CDR3 DNA reads TGTGCCAGCACCCTCTTGTCGGGACAGCTTAATAGCAATCAGCCCCAGCATTTT. Its protein is CASTLLSGQLNSNQPQHF.

This clonotype has a handful of counts. The rearrangement joins TRBV4-2 to TRBJ2-6; D uncertain. V lost 0 bases, J lost 4 bases, and 10 bases lay in between. This CDR3 region has 16 residues. Per the germline V gene, CDR1 is LGHNA and CDR2 is YNFKEQ. The CDR3 protein is CASSQDSTAGANVLTF. CDR3 nucleotides: TGTGCCAGCAGCCAAGATAGTACAGCCGGGGCCAACGTCCTGACTTTC.

The chain employs TRBV3-1 and TRBJ2-3, with TRBD2 identical over 9 bases. V dropped 5 bases and J dropped 0; count of bases not matched to a gene: 12. The CDR3 consists of 18 residues. Germline CDR1 is LGHDT and CDR2 is YNNKEL (reference sequence). DNA for the CDR3: TGTGCCAGCAGCACAACTCCGGGACTAGCAAGTAGCACAGATACGCAGTATTTT. It encodes CASSTTPGLASSTDTQYF.

The chain employs TRBV7-8 and TRBJ1-2; TRBD1 matches at 10 bases. CDR3 length: 14 residues. With V trimmed by 1 base and J by 6 bases, 2 bases remained unmatched. Germline V gives CDR1 SGHVS, CDR2 FQNEAQ. The CDR3 nucleotides are TGTGCCAGCAGCTTAGTGGGGACAGGGGATGGCTACACCTTC. It is translated as CASSLVGTGDGYTF.

The chain is built from TRBV20-1 and TRBJ1-2; TRBD1 matches at 7 bases. CDR1 is DFQATT and CDR2 is SNEGSKA in the germline V gene (reference sequence). CDR3 length: 14 residues. Unmatched junction bases numbered 5, after V lost 3 bases and J lost 1 base. Here the CDR3 reads CSASAGGLNYGYTF. CDR3 in DNA: TGCAGTGCTAGTGCAGGGGGGCTTAACTATGGCTACACCTTC.

Only a few counts were recorded for this clonotype. DNA for the CDR3: TGTGCCAGCAGGTTCAGGGGGTTCCTTTACGAGCAGTACTTC. Translation gives CASRFRGFLYEQYF. The chain recombines TRBV7-2 with TRBJ2-7; 7 bases align to TRBD1. Looked up from germline, CDR1 is SGHTA and CDR2 is FQGNSA. The CDR3 runs to 14 residues. Trimming at V came to 6 bases and at J to 4 bases, leaving 9 bases not matched to a gene.

J is TRBJ2-7 and V is TRBV5-1; a weak D match, TRBD2 (5 bases). The germline V gene has CDR1 SGHRS and CDR2 YFSETQ. CDR3 length equals 12 residues. V shed 4 bases and J shed 7 bases, with 12 bases lying between them. CDR3 region: CASSQYRGEQYF. In DNA form, the CDR3 reads TGCGCCAGCAGCCAGTACCGAGGGGAGCAGTACTTC.

This clonotype was counted between two and nine times. CDR3 in DNA: TGCAGCGTTGGGACTAGCGGTACCGGGGAGCTGTTTTTT. Its translation: CSVGTSGTGELFF. The gene calls are TRBV29-1 and TRBJ2-2; TRBD2 agrees at 10 bases. The J segment lost 5 bases and the V segment lost 4 bases, leaving 1 base of the junction unmatched. There are 13 residues in the CDR3. Germline loops: CDR1 SQVTM, CDR2 ANQGSEA.

This clonotype was seen repeatedly, ten times or more. This chain links TRBV7-9 with TRBJ2-3; TRBD2 matches 8 bases. Trimming at V came to 2 bases and at J to 0 bases, leaving 1 base not matched to a gene. The CDR3 length is 15 residues. Germline V gene sequence: CDR1 SEHNR, CDR2 FQNEAQ (reference sequence). The CDR3 reads CASSLTSGSTDTQYF. CDR3 sequence (DNA): TGTGCCAGCAGCTTAACTAGCGGAAGCACAGATACGCAGTATTTT.

There are a few counts of this clonotype. V and J are TRBV15 and TRBJ2-7, with D hard to call. The CDR3 totals 12 residues. V was clipped by 5 bases and J by 7 bases, with 12 bases between them. Germline CDR1 reads LNHNV; CDR2 reads YYDKDF (reference sequence). CDR3 nucleotide sequence: TGTGCCACCAGCCGAAGTTTGCGGGAGCAGTACTTC. This translates into CATSRSLREQYF.

This clonotype appeared many times. The genes are TRBV7-3 and TRBJ1-1; D is unclear. The germline V gene has CDR1 SGHTA and CDR2 FQGTGA. The CDR3 has 13 residues. V gave up 7 bases and J gave up 0 bases, with 9 bases separating them. As DNA, the CDR3 is TGTGCCAGCAAGCTGAACATGAACACTGAAGCTTTCTTT. Protein: CASKLNMNTEAFF.

V gene TRBV2 combines with J gene TRBJ2-7; D gene ambiguous. The CDR3 runs to 11 residues. Per germline, CDR1 SNHLY and CDR2 FYNNEI. V shed 1 base and J shed 6 bases, with 4 bases lying between them. The CDR3 loop is CASSEEGEQYV. CDR3 DNA sequence: TGTGCCAGCAGTGAAGAGGGCGAGCAGTACGTC.

The chain has TRBV24-1 and TRBJ1-5; unclear D gene. Trimming stripped 5 bases from V and 3 bases from J, with 19 bases between. This CDR3 has 17 amino acids. Germline CDR1 and CDR2: KGHDR and SFDVKD. CDR3 residues: CATSGSSSADVNQPQHF. CDR3 in DNA: TGTGCCACCAGTGGATCCTCCTCGGCAGACGTCAATCAGCCCCAGCATTTT.

The rearrangement links TRBV5-1 to TRBJ1-2; 7 positions match TRBD1. The ends lost 4 bases at V and 3 bases at J; junction bases unmatched: 12. CDR3 length equals 16 residues. The V gene's germline CDR1 is SGHRS and CDR2 YFSETQ. The CDR3 here is CASSTWGTVEDYGYTF. In DNA, the CDR3 is TGCGCCAGCAGCACCTGGGGGACAGTCGAAGACTATGGCTACACCTTC.

This clonotype appeared a few times. J is TRBJ1-2 and V is TRBV15; D possibly corresponds to TRBD1 (5 bases). The V and J ends lost 0 bases and 8 bases respectively, with 10 bases between them. CDR3 length: 13 residues. Germline V gene sequence: CDR1 LNHNV, CDR2 YYDKDF (reference sequence). The CDR3 sequence is CATSRDLGEGYTF. The CDR3 nucleotides read TGTGCCACCAGCAGAGATTTGGGGGAGGGCTACACCTTC.

This clonotype has a count of ten or more. In nucleotides, the CDR3 is TGTGCCAGCAGTTTCCTCCAGGGGGGCATTCAGTACTTC. Translated: CASSFLQGGIQYF. This chain joins TRBV12-3 or TRBV12-4 and TRBJ2-4, with D maybe TRBD1 (7 bases). Trimming took off 3 bases at V and 9 bases at J, with 12 bases between the two ends. CDR3 length equals 13 residues.

This clonotype was seen a few times. The chain uses TRBV29-1 and TRBJ2-1; tentative D call: TRBD2 (6 bases). CDR3 size: 13 residues. V was trimmed by 7 bases and J by 1 base, leaving 11 bases between them. Germline V gives CDR1 SQVTM, CDR2 ANQGSEA. The CDR3 bases are TGCAGCGCGTGCGGGGCATCCTACAATGAGCAGTTCTTC. It yields the protein CSACGASYNEQFF.

This clonotype was seen a handful of times. The chain has TRBV5-1 and TRBJ2-1; 8 bases match TRBD2. With V trimmed by 4 bases and J by 7 bases, 13 bases remained unmatched. Germline V CDR1 and CDR2: SGHRS, YFSETQ. The CDR3 covers 16 residues. Here the CDR3 DNA reads TGCGCCAGCAGCCTACGAAGCGGGGGCCAGGGGAATGAGCAGTTCTTC. Protein product: CASSLRSGGQGNEQFF.